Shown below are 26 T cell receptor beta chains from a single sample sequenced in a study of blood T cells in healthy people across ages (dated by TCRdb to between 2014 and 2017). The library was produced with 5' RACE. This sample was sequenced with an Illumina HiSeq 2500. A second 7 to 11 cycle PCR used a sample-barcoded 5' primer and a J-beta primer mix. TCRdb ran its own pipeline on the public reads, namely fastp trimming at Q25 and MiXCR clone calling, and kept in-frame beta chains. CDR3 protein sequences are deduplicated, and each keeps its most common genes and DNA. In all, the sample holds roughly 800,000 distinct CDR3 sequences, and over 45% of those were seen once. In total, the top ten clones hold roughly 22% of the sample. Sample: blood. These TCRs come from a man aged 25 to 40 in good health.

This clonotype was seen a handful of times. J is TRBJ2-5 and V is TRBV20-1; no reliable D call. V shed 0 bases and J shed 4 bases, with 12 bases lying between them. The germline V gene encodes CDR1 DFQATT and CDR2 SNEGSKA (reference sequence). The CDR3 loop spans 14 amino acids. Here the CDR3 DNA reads TGCAGTGCTAGAGATCCACTGGGTGGAGAGACCCAGTACTTC. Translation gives CSARDPLGGETQYF.

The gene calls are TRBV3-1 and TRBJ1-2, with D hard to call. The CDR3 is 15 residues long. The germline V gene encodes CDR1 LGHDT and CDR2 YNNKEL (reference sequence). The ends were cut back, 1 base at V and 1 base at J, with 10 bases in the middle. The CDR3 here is CASSQGDTVNYGYTF. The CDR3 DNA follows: TGTGCCAGCAGCCAAGGTGATACGGTTAACTATGGCTACACCTTC.

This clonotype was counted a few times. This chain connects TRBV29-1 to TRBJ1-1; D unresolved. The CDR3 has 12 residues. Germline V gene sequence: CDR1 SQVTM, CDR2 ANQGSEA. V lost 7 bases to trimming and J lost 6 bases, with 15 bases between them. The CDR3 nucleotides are TGCAGCGCCTGGCAAGGGAGGCCTGAAGCTTTCTTT. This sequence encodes CSAWQGRPEAFF.

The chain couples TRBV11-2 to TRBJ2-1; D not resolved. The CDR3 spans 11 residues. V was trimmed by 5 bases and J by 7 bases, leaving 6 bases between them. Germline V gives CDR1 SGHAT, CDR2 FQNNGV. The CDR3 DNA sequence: TGTGCCAGCAGCCCTATGAATGAGCAGTTCTTC. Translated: CASSPMNEQFF. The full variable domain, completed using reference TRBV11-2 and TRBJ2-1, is EAGVAQSPRYKIIEKRQSVAFWCNPISGHATLYWYQQILGQGPKLLIQFQNNGVVDDSQLPKDRFSAERLKGVDSTLKIQPAKLEDSAVYLCASSPMNEQFFGPGTRLTVL.

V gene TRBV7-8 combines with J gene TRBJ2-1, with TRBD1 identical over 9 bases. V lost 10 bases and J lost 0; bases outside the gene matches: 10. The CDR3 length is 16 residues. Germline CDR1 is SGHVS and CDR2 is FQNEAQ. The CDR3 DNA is TGTGCCACTCGAGGACAGGGGCCAAGCTCCTACAATGAGCAGTTCTTC. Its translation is CATRGQGPSSYNEQFF.

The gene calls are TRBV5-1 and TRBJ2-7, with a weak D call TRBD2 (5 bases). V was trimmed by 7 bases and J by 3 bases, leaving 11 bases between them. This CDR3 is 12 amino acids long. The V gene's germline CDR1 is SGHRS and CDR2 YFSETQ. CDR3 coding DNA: TGCGCCAGCCGAAGGGAGAACTACGAGCAGTACTTC. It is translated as CASRRENYEQYF. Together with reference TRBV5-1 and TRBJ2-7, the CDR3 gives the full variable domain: KAGVTQTPRYLIKTRGQQVTLSCSPISGHRSVSWYQQTPGQGLQFLFEYFSETQRNKGNFPGRFSGRQFSNSRSEMNVSTLELGDSALYLCASRRENYEQYFGPGTRLTVT.

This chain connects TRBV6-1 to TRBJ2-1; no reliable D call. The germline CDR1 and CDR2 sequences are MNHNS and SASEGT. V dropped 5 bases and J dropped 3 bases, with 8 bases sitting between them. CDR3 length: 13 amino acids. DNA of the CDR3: TGTGCCAGCAGTCGAGACGACTACAATGAGCAGTTCTTC. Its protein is CASSRDDYNEQFF.

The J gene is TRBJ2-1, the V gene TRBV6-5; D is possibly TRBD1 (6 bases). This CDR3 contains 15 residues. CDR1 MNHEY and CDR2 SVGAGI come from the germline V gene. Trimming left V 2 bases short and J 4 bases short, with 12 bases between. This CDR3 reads CASSYQGIEYNEQFF. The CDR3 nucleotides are TGTGCCAGCAGTTACCAGGGGATTGAATACAATGAGCAGTTCTTC.

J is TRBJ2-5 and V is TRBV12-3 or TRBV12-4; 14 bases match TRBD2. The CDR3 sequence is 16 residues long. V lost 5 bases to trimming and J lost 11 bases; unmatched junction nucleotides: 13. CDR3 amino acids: CASSAGLAGEHNEQYF. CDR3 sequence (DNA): TGTGCCAGCAGTGCGGGACTAGCGGGGGAGCACAATGAGCAGTACTTC.

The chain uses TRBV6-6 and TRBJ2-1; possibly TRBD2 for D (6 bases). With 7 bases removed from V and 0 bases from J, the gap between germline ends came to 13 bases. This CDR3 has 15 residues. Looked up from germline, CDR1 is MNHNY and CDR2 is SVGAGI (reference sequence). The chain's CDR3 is CASNKGRGSYNEQFF. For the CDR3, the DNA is TGTGCCAGCAACAAAGGGCGGGGCTCCTACAATGAGCAGTTCTTC.

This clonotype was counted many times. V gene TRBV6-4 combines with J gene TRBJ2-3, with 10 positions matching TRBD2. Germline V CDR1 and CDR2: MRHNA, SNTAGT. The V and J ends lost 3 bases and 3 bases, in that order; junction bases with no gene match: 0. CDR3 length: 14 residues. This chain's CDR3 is CASSEGLATDTQYF. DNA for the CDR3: TGTGCCAGCAGTGAGGGACTAGCGACAGATACGCAGTATTTT.

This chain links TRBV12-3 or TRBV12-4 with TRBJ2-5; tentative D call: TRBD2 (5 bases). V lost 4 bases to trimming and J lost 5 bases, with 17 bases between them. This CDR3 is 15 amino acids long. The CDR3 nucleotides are TGTGCCAGCAGTTCAGTTGGCGGAGGTTCGGAGACCCAGTACTTC. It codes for CASSSVGGGSETQYF.

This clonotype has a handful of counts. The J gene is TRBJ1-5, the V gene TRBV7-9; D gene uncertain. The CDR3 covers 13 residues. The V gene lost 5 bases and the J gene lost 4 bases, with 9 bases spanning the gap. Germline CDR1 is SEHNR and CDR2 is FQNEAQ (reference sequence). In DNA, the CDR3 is TGTGCCAGCAGCAACGGATTTAATCAGCCCCAGCATTTT. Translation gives CASSNGFNQPQHF.

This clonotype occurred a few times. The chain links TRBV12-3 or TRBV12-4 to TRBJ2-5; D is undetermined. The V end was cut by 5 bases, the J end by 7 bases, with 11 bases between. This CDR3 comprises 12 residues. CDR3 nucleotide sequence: TGTGCCAGCAGTCACACGCGTTGGACCCAGTACTTC. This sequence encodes CASSHTRWTQYF.

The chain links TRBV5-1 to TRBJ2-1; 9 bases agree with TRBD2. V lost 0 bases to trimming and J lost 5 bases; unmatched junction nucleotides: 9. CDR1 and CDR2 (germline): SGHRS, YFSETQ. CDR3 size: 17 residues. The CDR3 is CASSLVLAGSVNNEQFF. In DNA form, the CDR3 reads TGCGCCAGCAGCTTGGTGCTAGCGGGATCGGTGAACAATGAGCAGTTCTTC.

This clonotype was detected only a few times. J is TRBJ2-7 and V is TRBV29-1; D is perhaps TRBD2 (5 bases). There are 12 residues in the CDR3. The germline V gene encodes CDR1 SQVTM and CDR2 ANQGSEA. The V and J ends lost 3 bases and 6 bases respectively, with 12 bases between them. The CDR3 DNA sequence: TGCAGCGTTGAGAGGGTCGAGGGCGAGCAGTACTTC. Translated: CSVERVEGEQYF.

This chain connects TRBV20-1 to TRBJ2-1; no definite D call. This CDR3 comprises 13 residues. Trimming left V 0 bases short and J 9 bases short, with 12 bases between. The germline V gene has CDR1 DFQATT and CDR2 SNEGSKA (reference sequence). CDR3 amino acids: CSAREVLMGEQFF. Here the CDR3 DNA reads TGCAGTGCTAGAGAGGTCCTGATGGGTGAGCAGTTCTTC.

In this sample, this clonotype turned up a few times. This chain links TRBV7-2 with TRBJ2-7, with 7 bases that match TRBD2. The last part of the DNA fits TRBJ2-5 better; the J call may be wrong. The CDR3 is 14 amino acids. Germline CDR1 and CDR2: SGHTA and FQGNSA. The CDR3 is CASSRGLVGETQYF. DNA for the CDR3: TGTGCCAGCAGCCGTGGACTAGTTGGGGAGACCCAGTACTTC.

CDR3 protein: CASSPIAGGLVDTQYF. Written as DNA, the CDR3 is TGCGCCAGCAGCCCGATAGCGGGAGGATTAGTAGATACGCAGTATTTT. This chain connects TRBV5-1 to TRBJ2-3, with 10 bases lining up with TRBD2. The CDR3 totals 16 residues. Germline loops: CDR1 SGHRS, CDR2 YFSETQ. J was trimmed by 5 bases and V by 4 bases; bases with no gene match: 10. The variable domain in full, with the rest retrieved from reference TRBV5-1 and TRBJ2-3, is KAGVTQTPRYLIKTRGQQVTLSCSPISGHRSVSWYQQTPGQGLQFLFEYFSETQRNKGNFPGRFSGRQFSNSRSEMNVSTLELGDSALYLCASSPIAGGLVDTQYFGPGTRLTVL.

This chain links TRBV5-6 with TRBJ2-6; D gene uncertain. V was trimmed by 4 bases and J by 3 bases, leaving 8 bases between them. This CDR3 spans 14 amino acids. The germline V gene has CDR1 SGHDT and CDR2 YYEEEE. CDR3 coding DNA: TGTGCCAGCAGCCGAGAAGGTGGGGCCAACGTCCTGACTTTC. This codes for CASSREGGANVLTF.

CDR3 region: CAWSVNFGRTEAFF. DNA for the CDR3: TGTGCCTGGAGTGTGAATTTTGGTAGGACTGAAGCTTTCTTT. The genes are TRBV30 and TRBJ1-1; D is uncertain. The germline V gene encodes CDR1 GTSNPN and CDR2 SVGIG (reference sequence). V lost 0 bases and J lost 5, with 13 bases in between. The CDR3 is made up of 14 amino acids. Full variable domain (outside the CDR3, taken from reference TRBV30 and TRBJ1-1): SQTIHQWPATLVQPVGSPLSLECTVEGTSNPNLYWYRQAAGRGLQLLFYSVGIGQISSEVPQNLSASRPQDRQFILSSKKLLLSDSGFYLCAWSVNFGRTEAFFGQGTRLTVV.

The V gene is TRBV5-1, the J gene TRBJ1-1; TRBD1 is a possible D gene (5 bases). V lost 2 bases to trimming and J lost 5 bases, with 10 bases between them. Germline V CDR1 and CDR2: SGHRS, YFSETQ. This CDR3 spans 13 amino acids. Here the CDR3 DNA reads TGCGCCAGCAGCTTTGCTGAGGGGACTGAAGCTTTCTTT. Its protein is CASSFAEGTEAFF.

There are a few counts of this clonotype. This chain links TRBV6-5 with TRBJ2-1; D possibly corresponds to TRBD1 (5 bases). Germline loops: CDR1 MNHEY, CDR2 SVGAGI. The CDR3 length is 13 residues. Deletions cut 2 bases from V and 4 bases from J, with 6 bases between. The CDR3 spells CASSYRGYNEQFF. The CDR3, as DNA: TGTGCCAGCAGTTACAGGGGATACAATGAGCAGTTCTTC.

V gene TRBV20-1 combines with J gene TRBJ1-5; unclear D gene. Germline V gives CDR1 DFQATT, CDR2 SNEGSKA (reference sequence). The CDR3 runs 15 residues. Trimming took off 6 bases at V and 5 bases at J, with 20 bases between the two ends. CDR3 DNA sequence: TGCAGTGCGACCCGGACCCCTTCAACTTATCAGCCCCAGCATTTT. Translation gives CSATRTPSTYQPQHF.

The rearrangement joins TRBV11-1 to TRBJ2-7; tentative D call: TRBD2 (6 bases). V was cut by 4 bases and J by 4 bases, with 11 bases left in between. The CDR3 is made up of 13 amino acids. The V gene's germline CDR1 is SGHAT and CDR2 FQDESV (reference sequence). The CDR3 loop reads CASSSGLEYEQYF. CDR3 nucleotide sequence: TGTGCCAGCAGCTCGGGACTGGAGTACGAGCAGTACTTC.

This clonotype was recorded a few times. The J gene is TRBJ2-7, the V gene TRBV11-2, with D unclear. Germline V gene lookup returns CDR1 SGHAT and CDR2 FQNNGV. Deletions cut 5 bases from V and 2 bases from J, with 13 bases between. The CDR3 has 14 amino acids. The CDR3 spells CASSPSPSTYEQYF. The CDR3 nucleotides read TGTGCCAGCAGCCCGTCCCCCTCTACCTACGAGCAGTACTTC.